These T cell receptor beta chains were read from a single sample in a study of blood T cell repertoires in COVID-19. Profiled with immunoSEQ multiplex PCR; TCRdb holds only in-frame clones, not every one. This table has about 260,000 clones, about 87% appearing once. Sequenced input: peripheral blood. These receptors were obtained from a woman aged 40 to 49 who had recovered from COVID-19. CDR3s include the opening cysteine and the closing phenylalanine or tryptophan. Fields, in order: J gene, clone size, V gene, D gene, CDR3 DNA, CDR3 protein. The D gene is left open where the match is weak. Part of the rows lack a size; the others show once, few, many or a class for expanded clones.

TRBJ2-5 NA TRBV3-1/TRBV3-2 TRBD2 TGTGCCAGCAGCCTTCTTAGCGGGGGACGGCAAGAGACCCAGTACTTC CASSLLSGGRQETQYF
TRBJ1-2 NA TRBV5-1 NA TGCGCCAGCGGAACTAACCCCAGTTCCCATGGCTACACCTTC CASGTNPSSHGYTF
TRBJ1-3 NA TRBV4-1 NA TGCGCCAGCAGCATGACACCCAGCTCTGGAAACACCATATATTTT CASSMTPSSGNTIYF
TRBJ2-1 NA TRBV12-5 TRBD2 TGTGCTAGTGGAATAGCGGGGGGCTCCTACAATGAGCAGTTCTTC CASGIAGGSYNEQFF
TRBJ2-1 NA TRBV7-2 TRBD1 TGTGCCAGCAGCCGCCGACAGGGCGGATACAATGAGCAGTTCTTC CASSRRQGGYNEQFF
TRBJ2-3 NA TRBV5-4 TRBD1 TGTGCCAGCAGCTTCACAGGGGTCAAAGATACGCAGTATTTT CASSFTGVKDTQYF
TRBJ2-2 NA TRBV4-3 NA TGCGCCAGCAGCCAAAGACAGTGGAACACCGGGGAGCTGTTTTTT CASSQRQWNTGELFF
TRBJ2-5 NA TRBV29-1 TRBD1 TGCAGCGTTGACTTTTCCGGACAGGGTCTCGAGACCCAGTACTTC CSVDFSGQGLETQYF
TRBJ1-1 NA TRBV5-4 NA TGTGCCAGCAGCCACAGGGAGTTGAACACTGAAGCTTTCTTT CASSHRELNTEAFF
TRBJ1-6 NA TRBV7-2 NA TGTGCCAGCAGCTTAGAAACACGGGGAAATTCACCCCTCCACTTT CASSLETRGNSPLHF
TRBJ2-2 NA TRBV6-5 TRBD1 TGTGCCAGCCACAGGGGCAACACCGGGGAACTGTTTTTT CASHRGNTGELFF
TRBJ1-6 once TRBV9 TRBD1 TGTGCCAGCAGCAAACAGGGGATAGGCCCCCTCCACTTT CASSKQGIGPLHF
TRBJ1-2 NA TRBV3-1/TRBV3-2 TRBD1 TGTGCCAGCAGGGACTATGGCAGGGGGCAGAGCTACACCTTC CASRDYGRGQSYTF
TRBJ1-1 NA TRBV9 NA TGTGCCAGCAGCCCGACAGAGGACACTGAAGCTTTCTTT CASSPTEDTEAFF
TRBJ1-1 many TRBV2 NA TGTGCCAGCAGTGAAGAAACCCACTACTGGGCTTTCTTT CASSEETHYWAFF
TRBJ1-1 NA TRBV5-4 NA TGTGCCAGCAGCTTGGACGACCAGGGGATGAACACTGAAGCTTTCTTT CASSLDDQGMNTEAFF
TRBJ1-1 NA TRBV30 TRBD1 TGTGCCTGGAGTCAGGACAGGCGGAACACTGAAGCTTTCTTT CAWSQDRRNTEAFF
TRBJ1-2 NA TRBV15 NA TGTGCCACCAGCAGAGATGGGCAGTCCTATGGCTACACCTTC CATSRDGQSYGYTF
TRBJ1-1 once TRBV7-9 NA TGTGCCAGCAGCTCAACACCATACACTGAAGCTTTCTTT CASSSTPYTEAFF
TRBJ2-1 NA TRBV7-3 TRBD2 TGTGCCAGCAGCTTCAGCGGGGGGGCTTACAATGAGCAGTTCTTC CASSFSGGAYNEQFF
TRBJ1-2 few TRBV5-1 TRBD1 TGCGCCAGCAGCCCCGGGACAGGGGGAGGGTTCAACTATGGCTACACCTTC CASSPGTGGGFNYGYTF
TRBJ2-5 NA TRBV27 TRBD2 TGTGCCAGCAGTGAGCGGGGCCCGTTGGAGACCCAGTACTTC CASSERGPLETQYF
TRBJ2-2 NA TRBV3-1/TRBV3-2 TRBD2 TGTGCCAGCAGGGAAACTAGCGGGGGGACCACCGGGGAGCTGTTTTTT CASRETSGGTTGELFF
TRBJ1-5 NA TRBV3-1/TRBV3-2 NA TGTGCCAGCAGCCAAGACAGGGCTCAGCCCCAGCATTTT CASSQDRAQPQHF
TRBJ2-1 NA TRBV5-5 TRBD1 TGTGCCAGCAGCTTGGGACAGGGGCCCGCCAATGAGCAGTTCTTC CASSLGQGPANEQFF
TRBJ2-3 NA TRBV21-1 NA TGTGCCAGCTCGGCGGGGAGCACAGATACGCAGTATTTT CASSAGSTDTQYF
TRBJ1-2 once TRBV20-1 TRBD1 TGCAGTGCTAGTATAGGGGGCGTTTTCACCTTC CSASIGGVFTF
TRBJ2-3 NA TRBV9 TRBD2 TGTGCCAGCAGCGTAGTTTCGGGGGGGCCCGCAGATACGCAGTATTTT CASSVVSGGPADTQYF
TRBJ2-1 NA TRBV10-3 TRBD2 TGTGCCATGAACGGGGGGGGCTACAATGAGCAGTTCTTC CAMNGGGYNEQFF
TRBJ2-4 NA TRBV2 TRBD1 TGTGCCACGTCCTCGGGACAGGGTACCATTCAGTACTTC CATSSGQGTIQYF
TRBJ2-7 once TRBV18 TRBD1 TGTGCCAGCTCACCAGGGGCAGGGGGCGGCGTTGGCGACGAGCAGTACTTC CASSPGAGGGVGDEQYF
TRBJ1-2 few TRBV6-5 NA TGTGCCAGCAGTTACTCGATGGCAGTCACGAACTATGGCTACACCTTC CASSYSMAVTNYGYTF
TRBJ1-2 NA TRBV2 NA TGTGCCAGCACACCCGGACGTGGAGAGGGTGGCTACACCTTC CASTPGRGEGGYTF
TRBJ1-2 once TRBV3-1/TRBV3-2 NA TGTGCCAGCAGCCAAGACGCGGGTACAGCTGGCTACACCTTC CASSQDAGTAGYTF
TRBJ2-6 NA TRBV2 TRBD1 TGTGCCAGCAGGCGGGACAGGGGTCCTGGGGCCAACGTCCTGACTTTC CASRRDRGPGANVLTF
TRBJ2-7 NA TRBV7-9 NA TGTGCCAGCAGCCCGGGCGGCAGGGGGGTTTTCTACGAGCAGTACTTC CASSPGGRGVFYEQYF
TRBJ1-1 many TRBV5-1 TRBD1 TGCGCCAGCAGCAAAGGACAGGGGAACACTGAAGCTTTCTTT CASSKGQGNTEAFF
TRBJ1-1 NA TRBV27 NA TGTGCCAGCAGTTTTCTGCCAGAGGGCACTGAAGCTTTCTTT CASSFLPEGTEAFF
TRBJ1-4 NA TRBV5-4 TRBD1 TGTGCCAGCAGCCGAACGACAGGGCTAACTAATGAAAAACTGTTTTTT CASSRTTGLTNEKLFF
TRBJ2-2 NA TRBV5-4 NA TGTGCCAGCAGCTTGGTTCCTATGGGCGGGACCGGGGAGCTGTTTTTT CASSLVPMGGTGELFF
TRBJ1-6 NA TRBV7-8 NA TGTGCCAGCAGCTCCATCTCGGGATTCATGCTGAATTCACCCCTCCACTTT CASSSISGFMLNSPLHF
TRBJ2-2 NA TRBV5-1 NA TGCGCCAGCAGCTTGCAAGCCCAGGCAACCGGGGAGCTGTTTTTT CASSLQAQATGELFF
TRBJ1-2 NA TRBV7-8 NA TGTGCCAGCAGCTTAGTGGAGGGGTCTGGCTATGGCTACACCTTC CASSLVEGSGYGYTF
TRBJ2-3 NA TRBV2 NA TGTGCCAGCAGTGAAGCGGCCCCAGATACGCAGTATTTT CASSEAAPDTQYF
TRBJ1-1 once TRBV13 NA TGTGCCAGCAGCTTAGCGGGTAAGGACACTGAAGCTTTCTTT CASSLAGKDTEAFF
TRBJ1-2 NA TRBV2 NA TGTGCCAGCAGTCGGGACTTGGGAGGCTACACCTTC CASSRDLGGYTF
TRBJ2-1 NA TRBV5-1 NA TGCGCCAGCACCCGGACTGGGGATAACAATGAGCAGTTCTTC CASTRTGDNNEQFF